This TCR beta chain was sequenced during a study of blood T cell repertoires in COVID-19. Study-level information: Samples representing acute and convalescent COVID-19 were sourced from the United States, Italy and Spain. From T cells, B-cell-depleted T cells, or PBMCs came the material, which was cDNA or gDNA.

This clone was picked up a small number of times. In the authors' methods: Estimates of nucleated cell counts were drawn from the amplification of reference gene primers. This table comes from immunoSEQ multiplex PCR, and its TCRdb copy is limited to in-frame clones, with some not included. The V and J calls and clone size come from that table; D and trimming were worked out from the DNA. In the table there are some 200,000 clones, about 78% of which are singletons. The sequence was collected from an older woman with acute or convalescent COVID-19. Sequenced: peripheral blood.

This CDR3 reads CASSSSTGGNTQYF. DNA for the CDR3: TGTGCCAGTAGTTCCTCCACGGGGGGAAATACGCAGTATTTT. The rearrangement links TRBV19 to TRBJ2-3; 7 bases fit TRBD2. Trimming removed 5 bases from V and 7 bases from J; junction bases left unmatched: 9. This CDR3 is 14 amino acids long. Germline V CDR1 and CDR2: LNHDA, SQIVND (reference sequence).